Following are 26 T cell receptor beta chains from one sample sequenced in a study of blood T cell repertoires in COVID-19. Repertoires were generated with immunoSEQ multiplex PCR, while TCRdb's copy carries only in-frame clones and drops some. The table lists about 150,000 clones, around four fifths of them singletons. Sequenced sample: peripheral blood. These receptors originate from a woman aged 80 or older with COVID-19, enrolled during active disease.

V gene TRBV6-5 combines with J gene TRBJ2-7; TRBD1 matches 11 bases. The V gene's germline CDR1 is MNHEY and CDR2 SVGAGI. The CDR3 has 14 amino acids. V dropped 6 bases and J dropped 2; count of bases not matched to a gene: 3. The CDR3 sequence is CASRPGQGAYEQYF. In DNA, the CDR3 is TGTGCCAGCAGGCCGGGACAGGGGGCCTACGAGCAGTACTTC.

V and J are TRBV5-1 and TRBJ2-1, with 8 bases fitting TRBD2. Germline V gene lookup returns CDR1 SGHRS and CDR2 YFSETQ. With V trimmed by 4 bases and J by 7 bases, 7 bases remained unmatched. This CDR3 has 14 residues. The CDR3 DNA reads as TGCGCCAGCAGCCCTGGACTAGCCCCTAATGAGCAGTTCTTC. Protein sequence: CASSPGLAPNEQFF.

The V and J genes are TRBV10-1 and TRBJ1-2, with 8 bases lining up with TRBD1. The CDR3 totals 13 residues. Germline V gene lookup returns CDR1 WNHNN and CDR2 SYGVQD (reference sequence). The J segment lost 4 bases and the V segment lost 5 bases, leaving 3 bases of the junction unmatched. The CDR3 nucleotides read TGCGCCAGCAGTCCTGACAGGGGCTATGGCTACACCTTC. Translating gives CASSPDRGYGYTF.

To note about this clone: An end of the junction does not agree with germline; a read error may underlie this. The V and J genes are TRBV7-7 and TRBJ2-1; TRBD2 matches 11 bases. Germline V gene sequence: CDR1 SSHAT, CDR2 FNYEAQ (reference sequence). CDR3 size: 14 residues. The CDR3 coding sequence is TGTGCTAGCAGCCCCGCTCTAGCGGGGGGACAGCAGTTCTTC. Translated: CASSPALAGGQQFF.

The CDR3 bases are TGTGCCAGCAGCCAAGACCCCGGTCCCGTCACAGATACGCAGTATTTT. Translating it yields CASSQDPGPVTDTQYF. The chain couples TRBV4-2 to TRBJ2-3; D remains unclear. Trimming removed 0 bases at V and 2 bases at J, with 12 bases between. Germline lookup yields CDR1 LGHNA and CDR2 YNFKEQ. This CDR3 spans 16 amino acids.

The CDR3: CASSRRREQYF. As DNA, the CDR3 is TGTGCCAGCAGTCGACGGAGGGAGCAGTACTTC. The V and J genes are TRBV6-2 or TRBV6-3 and TRBJ2-7, with D maybe TRBD2 (5 bases). Germline V lookup: CDR1 MNHEY, CDR2 SVGEGT. V was clipped by 5 bases and J by 7 bases, with 9 bases between them. This CDR3 comprises 11 residues.

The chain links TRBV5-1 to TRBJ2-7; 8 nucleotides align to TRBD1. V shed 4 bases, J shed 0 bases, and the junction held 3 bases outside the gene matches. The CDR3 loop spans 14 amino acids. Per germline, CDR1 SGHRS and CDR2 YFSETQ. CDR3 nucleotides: TGCGCCAGCAGCAGGGACAGGAGCTCCTACGAGCAGTACTTC. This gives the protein CASSRDRSSYEQYF.

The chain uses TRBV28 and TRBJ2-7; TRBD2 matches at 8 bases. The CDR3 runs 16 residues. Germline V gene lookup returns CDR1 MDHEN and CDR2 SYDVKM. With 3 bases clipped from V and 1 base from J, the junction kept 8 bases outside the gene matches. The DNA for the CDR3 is TGTGCCAGCAGTTTCCCCCTCCGACTAGCGTCCTACGAGCAGTACTTC. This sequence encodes CASSFPLRLASYEQYF. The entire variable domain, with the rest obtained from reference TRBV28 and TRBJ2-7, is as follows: DVKVTQSSRYLVKRTGEKVFLECVQDMDHENMFWYRQDPGLGLRLIYFSYDVKMKEKGDIPEGYSVSREKKERFSLILESASTNQTSMYLCASSFPLRLASYEQYFGPGTRLTVT.

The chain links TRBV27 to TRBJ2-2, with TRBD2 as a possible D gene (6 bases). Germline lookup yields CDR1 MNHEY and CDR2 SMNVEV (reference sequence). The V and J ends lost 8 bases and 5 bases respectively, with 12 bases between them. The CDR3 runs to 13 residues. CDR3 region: CASRRAGTGELFF. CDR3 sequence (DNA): TGTGCCAGCCGGAGGGCCGGGACCGGGGAGCTGTTTTTT.

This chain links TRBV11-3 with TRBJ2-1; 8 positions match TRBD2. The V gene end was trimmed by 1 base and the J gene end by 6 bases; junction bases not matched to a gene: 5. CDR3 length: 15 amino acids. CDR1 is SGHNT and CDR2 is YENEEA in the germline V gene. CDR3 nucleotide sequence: TGTGCCAGCAGCTTAGCAGGCGGGGGGTCCAATGAGCAGTTCTTC. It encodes CASSLAGGGSNEQFF.

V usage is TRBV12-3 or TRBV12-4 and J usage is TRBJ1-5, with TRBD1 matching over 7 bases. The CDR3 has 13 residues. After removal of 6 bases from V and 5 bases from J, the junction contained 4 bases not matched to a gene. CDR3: CASRGTAYQPQHF. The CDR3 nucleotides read TGTGCCAGCAGGGGGACAGCTTATCAGCCCCAGCATTTT.

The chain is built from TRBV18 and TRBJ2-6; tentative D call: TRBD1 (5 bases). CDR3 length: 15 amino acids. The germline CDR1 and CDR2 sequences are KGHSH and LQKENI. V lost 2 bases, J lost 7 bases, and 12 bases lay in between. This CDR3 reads CASSPWQGDANVLTF. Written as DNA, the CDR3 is TGTGCCAGCTCACCATGGCAGGGTGATGCCAACGTCCTGACTTTC.

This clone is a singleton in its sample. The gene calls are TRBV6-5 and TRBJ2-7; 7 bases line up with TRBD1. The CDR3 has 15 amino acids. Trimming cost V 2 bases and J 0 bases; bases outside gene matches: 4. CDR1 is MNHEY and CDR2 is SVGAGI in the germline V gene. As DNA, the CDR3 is TGTGCCAGCAGTTACGGGACAGCCCGCTCCTACGAGCAGTACTTC. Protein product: CASSYGTARSYEQYF.

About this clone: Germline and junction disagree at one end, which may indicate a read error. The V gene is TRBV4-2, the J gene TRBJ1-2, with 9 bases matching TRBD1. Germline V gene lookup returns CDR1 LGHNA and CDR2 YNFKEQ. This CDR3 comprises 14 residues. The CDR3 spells CASSQDLGDREVQF. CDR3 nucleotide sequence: TGTGCCAGCAGCCAAGACTTGGGGGACAGGGAGGTGCAATTC.

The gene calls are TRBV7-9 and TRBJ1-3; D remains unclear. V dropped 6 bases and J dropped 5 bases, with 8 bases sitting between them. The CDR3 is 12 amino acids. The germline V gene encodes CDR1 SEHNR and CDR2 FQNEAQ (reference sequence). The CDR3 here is CASSQTRNTIYF. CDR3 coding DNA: TGTGCCAGCAGTCAAACTCGAAACACCATATATTTT.

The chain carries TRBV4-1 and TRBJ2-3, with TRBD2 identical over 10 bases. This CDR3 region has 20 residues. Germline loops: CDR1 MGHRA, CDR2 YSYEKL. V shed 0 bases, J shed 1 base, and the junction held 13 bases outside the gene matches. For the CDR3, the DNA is TGCGCCAGCAGCCAAGATTTTGGGTCGCTAGCGGGGGTCCGCACAGATACGCAGTATTTT. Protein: CASSQDFGSLAGVRTDTQYF.

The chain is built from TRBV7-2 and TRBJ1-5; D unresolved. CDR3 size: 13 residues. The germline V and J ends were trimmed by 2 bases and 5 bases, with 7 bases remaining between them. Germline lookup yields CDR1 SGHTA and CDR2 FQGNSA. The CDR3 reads CASSLRRDQPQHF. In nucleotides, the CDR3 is TGTGCCAGCAGCTTACGGAGAGATCAGCCCCAGCATTTT.

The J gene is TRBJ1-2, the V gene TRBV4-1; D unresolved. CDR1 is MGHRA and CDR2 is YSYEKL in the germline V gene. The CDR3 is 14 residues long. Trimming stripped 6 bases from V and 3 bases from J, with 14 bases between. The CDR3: CASSNLEGYYGYTF. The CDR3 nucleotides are TGCGCCAGCAGTAATTTGGAGGGTTACTATGGCTACACCTTC.

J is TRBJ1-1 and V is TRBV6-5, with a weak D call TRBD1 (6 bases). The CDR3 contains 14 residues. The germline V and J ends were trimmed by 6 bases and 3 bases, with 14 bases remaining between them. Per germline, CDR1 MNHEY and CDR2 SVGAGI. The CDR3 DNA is TGTGCCAGCAGCCTAGGGGGGGCGCACACTGAAGCTTTCTTT. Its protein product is CASSLGGAHTEAFF.

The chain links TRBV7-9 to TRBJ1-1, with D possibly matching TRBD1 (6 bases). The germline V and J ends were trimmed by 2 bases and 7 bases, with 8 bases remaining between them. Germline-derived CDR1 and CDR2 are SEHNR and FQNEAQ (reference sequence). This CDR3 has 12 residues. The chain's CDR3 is CASSLQGFEAFF. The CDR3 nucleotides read TGTGCCAGCAGCTTACAGGGGTTTGAAGCTTTCTTT. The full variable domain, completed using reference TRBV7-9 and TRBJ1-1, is DTGVSQNPRHKITKRGQNVTFRCDPISEHNRLYWYRQTLGQGPEFLTYFQNEAQLEKSRLLSDRFSAERPKGSFSTLEIQRTEQGDSAMYLCASSLQGFEAFFGQGTRLTVV.

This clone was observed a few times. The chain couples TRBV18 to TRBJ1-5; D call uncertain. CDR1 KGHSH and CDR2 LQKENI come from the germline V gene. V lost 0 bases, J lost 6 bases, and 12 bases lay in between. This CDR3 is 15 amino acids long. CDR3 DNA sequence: TGTGCCAGCTCACCACCGGGCGGTGGAGGTCAGCCCCAGCATTTT. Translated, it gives CASSPPGGGGQPQHF.

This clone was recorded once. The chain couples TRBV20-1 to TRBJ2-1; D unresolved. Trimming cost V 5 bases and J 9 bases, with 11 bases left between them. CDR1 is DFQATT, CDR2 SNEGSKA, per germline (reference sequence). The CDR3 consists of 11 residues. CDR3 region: CSAEKLPEQFF. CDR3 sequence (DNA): TGCAGTGCTGAAAAGCTGCCTGAGCAGTTCTTC.

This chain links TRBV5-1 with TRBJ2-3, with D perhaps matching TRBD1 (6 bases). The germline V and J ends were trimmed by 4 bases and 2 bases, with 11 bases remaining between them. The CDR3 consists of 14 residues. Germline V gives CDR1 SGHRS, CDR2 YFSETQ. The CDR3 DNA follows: TGCGCCAGCAGCCTCGGACAGACCACAGATACGCAGTATTTT. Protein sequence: CASSLGQTTDTQYF.

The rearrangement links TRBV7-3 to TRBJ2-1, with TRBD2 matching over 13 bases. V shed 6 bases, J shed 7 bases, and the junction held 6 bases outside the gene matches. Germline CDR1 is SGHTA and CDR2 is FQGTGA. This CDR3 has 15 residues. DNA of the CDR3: TGTGCCAGCAGTCCCGGGACTAGCGGGGATAATGAGCAGTTCTTC. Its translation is CASSPGTSGDNEQFF.

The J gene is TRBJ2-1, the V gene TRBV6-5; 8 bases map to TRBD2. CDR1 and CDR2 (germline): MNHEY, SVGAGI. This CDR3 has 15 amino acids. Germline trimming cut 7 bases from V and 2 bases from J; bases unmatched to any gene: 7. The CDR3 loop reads CASIVERGPYNEQFF. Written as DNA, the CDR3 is TGTGCCAGCATAGTAGAGCGGGGGCCCTACAATGAGCAGTTCTTC.

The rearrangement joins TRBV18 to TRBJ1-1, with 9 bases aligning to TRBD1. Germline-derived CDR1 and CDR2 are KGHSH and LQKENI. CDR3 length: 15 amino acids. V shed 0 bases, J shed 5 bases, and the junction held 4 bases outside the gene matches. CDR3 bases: TGTGCCAGCTCACCACCCCAGACAGGGGGTACTGAAGCTTTCTTT. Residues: CASSPPQTGGTEAFF.